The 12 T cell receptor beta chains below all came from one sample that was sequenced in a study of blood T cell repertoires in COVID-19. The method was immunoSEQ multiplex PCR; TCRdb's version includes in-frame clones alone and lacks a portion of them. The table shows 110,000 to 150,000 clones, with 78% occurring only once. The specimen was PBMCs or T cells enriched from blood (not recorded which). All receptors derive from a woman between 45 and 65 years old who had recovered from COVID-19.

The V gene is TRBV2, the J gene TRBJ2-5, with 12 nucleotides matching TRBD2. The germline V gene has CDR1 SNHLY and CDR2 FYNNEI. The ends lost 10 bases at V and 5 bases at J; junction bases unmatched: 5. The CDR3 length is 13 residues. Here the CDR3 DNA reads TGTGCCACTAGCGGGGGGGCGCTGGAGACCCAGTACTTC. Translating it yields CATSGGALETQYF.

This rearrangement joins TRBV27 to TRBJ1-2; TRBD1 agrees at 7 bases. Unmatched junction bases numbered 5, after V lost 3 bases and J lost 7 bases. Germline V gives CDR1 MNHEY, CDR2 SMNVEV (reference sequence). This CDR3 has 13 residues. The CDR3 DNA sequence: TGTGCCAGCAGTTTTACAGGGGTGGCTGGCTACACCTTC. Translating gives CASSFTGVAGYTF.

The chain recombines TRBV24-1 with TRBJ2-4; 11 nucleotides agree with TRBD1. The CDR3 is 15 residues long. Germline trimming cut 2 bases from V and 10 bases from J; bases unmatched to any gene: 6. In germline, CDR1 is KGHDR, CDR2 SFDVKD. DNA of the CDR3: TGTGCCACCAGTGATTCGGGACAGGGGGATAATATTCAGTACTTC. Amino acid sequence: CATSDSGQGDNIQYF.

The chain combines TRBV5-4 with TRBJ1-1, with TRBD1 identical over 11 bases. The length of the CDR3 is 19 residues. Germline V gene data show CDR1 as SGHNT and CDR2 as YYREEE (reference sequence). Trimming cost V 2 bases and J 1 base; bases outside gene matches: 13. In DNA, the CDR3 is TGTGCCAGCAGCTTAGGGATTCGACGGACAGGGGGCGCGAACACTGAAGCTTTCTTT. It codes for CASSLGIRRTGGANTEAFF.

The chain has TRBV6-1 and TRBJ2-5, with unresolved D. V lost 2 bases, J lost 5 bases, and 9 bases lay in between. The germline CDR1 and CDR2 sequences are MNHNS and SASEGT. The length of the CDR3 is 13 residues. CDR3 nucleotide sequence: TGTGCCAGCAGTGAACGGAACGGGGAGACCCAGTACTTC. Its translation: CASSERNGETQYF.

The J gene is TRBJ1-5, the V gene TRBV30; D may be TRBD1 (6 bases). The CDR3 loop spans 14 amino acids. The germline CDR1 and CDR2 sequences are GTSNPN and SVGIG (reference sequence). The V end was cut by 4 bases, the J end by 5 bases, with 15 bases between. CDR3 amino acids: CAWNSDRTYQPQHF. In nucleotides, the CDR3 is TGTGCCTGGAACTCGGACAGAACTTATCAGCCCCAGCATTTT.

The CDR3 DNA is TGTGCCAGCAGGGGCGCTCTACAGGGGGCGGGCGAGCAGTACTTC. Translating gives CASRGALQGAGEQYF. The chain joins TRBV28 to TRBJ2-7; 9 bases are a match to TRBD1. CDR1 is MDHEN and CDR2 is SYDVKM in the germline V gene. The CDR3 has 15 residues. V lost 6 bases, J lost 6 bases, and 12 bases stayed unmatched.

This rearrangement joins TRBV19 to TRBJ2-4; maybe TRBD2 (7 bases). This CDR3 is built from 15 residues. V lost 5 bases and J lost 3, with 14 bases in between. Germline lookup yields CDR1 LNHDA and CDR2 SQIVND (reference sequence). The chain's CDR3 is CASSDRGARKNIQYF. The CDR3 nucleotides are TGTGCCAGTAGTGACCGGGGGGCTCGCAAAAACATTCAGTACTTC.

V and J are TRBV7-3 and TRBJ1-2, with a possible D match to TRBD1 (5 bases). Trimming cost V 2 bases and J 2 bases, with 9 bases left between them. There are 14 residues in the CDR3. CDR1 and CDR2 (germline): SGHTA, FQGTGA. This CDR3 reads CASSLQGSNYGYTF. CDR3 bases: TGTGCCAGCAGCTTACAGGGCTCCAACTATGGCTACACCTTC.

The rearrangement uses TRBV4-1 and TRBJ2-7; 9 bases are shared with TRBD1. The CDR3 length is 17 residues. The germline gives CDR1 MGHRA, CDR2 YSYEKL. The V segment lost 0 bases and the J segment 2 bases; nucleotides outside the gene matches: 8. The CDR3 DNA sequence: TGCGCCAGCAGCCAAGATTGGGGACAGGGAATTACCTACGAGCAGTACGTC. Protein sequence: CASSQDWGQGITYEQYV.

Here the CDR3 reads CASSLASGLAGGPHTQYF. CDR3 coding DNA: TGCGCCAGCAGCTTGGCCAGTGGACTAGCGGGGGGGCCTCATACGCAGTATTTT. V usage is TRBV5-1 and J usage is TRBJ2-3; TRBD2 aligns across 15 bases. The ends lost 0 bases at V and 7 bases at J; junction bases unmatched: 9. The CDR3 length is 18 residues. From germline, CDR1 is SGHRS and CDR2 YFSETQ.

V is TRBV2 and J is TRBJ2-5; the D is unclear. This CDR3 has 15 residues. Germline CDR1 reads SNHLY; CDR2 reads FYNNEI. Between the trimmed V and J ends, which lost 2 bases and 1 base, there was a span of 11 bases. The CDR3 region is CASSEWATLQETQYF. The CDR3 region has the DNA TGTGCCAGCAGTGAATGGGCAACCCTCCAAGAGACCCAGTACTTC.